This TCR beta chain was documented in a study of blood T cell repertoires in COVID-19. As handled by the study authors: Amplified reference gene primers provided the basis for estimating nucleated cell counts. Using immunoSEQ multiplex PCR, the repertoire was profiled, and TCRdb retains in-frame clones only, with some absent. D and trimming were read from the DNA, whereas the V and J calls and clone size are those reported in that table. The sample carries 40,000 to 60,000 clones, about 92% recorded once. CDR3 size: 17 residues. Germline values: CDR1 LGHNA, CDR2 YNFKEQ. V was pared by 0 bases and J by 3 bases, with 17 bases between.

Sequencing was performed on peripheral blood. The TCR comes from a human donor in a cohort sampled during active COVID-19. The V gene is TRBV4-2, the J gene TRBJ1-2; the D gene is possibly TRBD1 (6 bases). The CDR3 reads CASSQDGGRGVYYGYTF. For the CDR3, the DNA is TGTGCCAGCAGCCAAGATGGTGGGAGGGGGGTTTACTATGGCTACACCTTC.